Included here is one T cell receptor beta chain sequence, with context. The material for each subset, its genomic DNA, was split evenly across several immunoSEQ plates. Libraries were prepared by immunoSEQ multiplex PCR; TCRdb keeps only in-frame clonotypes and omits some of them. The repertoire has about 610,000 clones, around 97% of them found once; the top ten carry around 0.06%. This CDR3 comprises 14 residues. V was shortened by 2 bases and J by 3 bases, with 11 bases between the two germline ends. Per germline, CDR1 SGHRS and CDR2 YFSETQ. The sample is drawn from a study of shared clonotypes between healthy human individuals.

Material for sequencing was naive CD4+ T cells sorted from blood. Subset of the sample: CD45RA+ positively selected. The chain links TRBV5-1 to TRBJ1-1; a possible D gene is TRBD1 (6 bases). This receptor was identified in a woman aged 25 to 45 in good health. The CDR3 is CASSLGGLDTEAFF. Written as DNA, the CDR3 is TGCGCCAGCAGCTTAGGGGGGTTGGACACTGAAGCTTTCTTT.